This T cell receptor beta chain is drawn from a study of T cells in Graves' hyperthyroidism and ophthalmopathy. The germline gives CDR1 LNHDA, CDR2 SQIVND (reference sequence). This CDR3 is 16 amino acids long. The V end lost 4 bases, the J end lost 2 bases, and 18 bases lay between the germline ends. It was RNA transcripts that yielded the amplified TCR beta CDR3 regions. An initial round of RT-PCR targeting the TCR CDR3 relied on the HTBI primer set. TCRdb re-called the multiplex PCR reads with MiXCR, one entry per CDR3 protein. The sample records about 740,000 distinct CDR3 sequences, 12% to 15% being singletons. Diagnostic decisions used clinical symptoms, serum thyroxine and TRAb, thyroid ultrasound and orbital computed tomography. This clonotype was seen repeatedly, ten times or more.

The V call is TRBV19, the J call TRBJ2-7; weak D call: TRBD1 (5 bases). The sample was blood. This receptor was taken from a woman between 18 and 29 years old with Graves' hyperthyroidism. The CDR3 reads CASSNVGAGWTYEQYF. CDR3 sequence (DNA): TGTGCCAGTAGTAACGTTGGGGCAGGGTGGACCTACGAGCAGTACTTC.